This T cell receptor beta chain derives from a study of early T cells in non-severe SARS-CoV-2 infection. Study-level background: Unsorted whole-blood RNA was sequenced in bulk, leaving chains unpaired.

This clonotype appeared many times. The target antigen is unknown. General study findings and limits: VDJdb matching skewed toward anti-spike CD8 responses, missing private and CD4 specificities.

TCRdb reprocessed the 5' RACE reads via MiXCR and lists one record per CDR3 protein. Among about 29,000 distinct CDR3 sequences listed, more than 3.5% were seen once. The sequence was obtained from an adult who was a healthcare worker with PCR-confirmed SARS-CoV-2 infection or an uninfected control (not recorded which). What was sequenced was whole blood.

CDR3 residues: CASSYSNRGGETQYF. DNA for the CDR3: TGTGCCAGCAGTTACTCGAACAGGGGGGGAGAGACCCAGTACTTC. V gene TRBV6-5 combines with J gene TRBJ2-5, with D possibly being TRBD1 (8 bases). V lost 0 bases and J 4 bases, leaving 12 bases between the germline ends. This CDR3 spans 15 amino acids. Germline V gene lookup returns CDR1 MNHEY and CDR2 SVGAGI.